This section outlines one T cell receptor beta chain sequence together with its context. The antigen remains undetermined. This sample was taken from a study of cytomegalovirus exposure and HLA in healthy donors. Study-wide findings and caveats: A reported reduction in N-insertions relative to the roughly 710-donor mean was seen in an Asian-associated ancestry cluster in a later analysis. Immune exposure information available was restricted to CMV serostatus.

Primers: 60 Vbeta forward and 13 Jbeta reverse. Generated by immunoSEQ multiplex PCR, the TCRdb table keeps only in-frame clones and is missing some. The repertoire holds 150,000 to 250,000 clones, with about four fifths as singletons. Sequenced material: PBMCs. The TCR originated in a girl aged 10 to 17 in good health and CMV-seropositive.

CDR3 in DNA: TGTGCTAGTGGTTACCAGGGGTCTAGTACAGATACGCAGTATTTT. It is translated as CASGYQGSSTDTQYF. The chain employs TRBV12-5 and TRBJ2-3, with D possibly being TRBD1 (6 bases). CDR1 and CDR2 (germline): LGHNT, FRNRAP. The V end was cut by 4 bases, the J end by 3 bases, with 14 bases between. The CDR3 covers 15 residues.